One and the same sample provided the 15 T cell receptor beta chains below, sequenced in a study of T cells in Graves' hyperthyroidism and ophthalmopathy (dated by TCRdb to the late 2010s). Library method: multiplex PCR. Sequencer: Illumina HiSeq 2000. The TCR beta CDR3 regions were amplified from RNA transcripts. The first round of RT-PCR for the TCR CDR3 was performed with the HTBI primer set and the Qiagen OneStep RT-PCR kit. TCRdb trimmed the raw reads at Q25, called clones with MiXCR and kept productive beta chains. Every distinct CDR3 protein forms one entry, paired with its most common genes and DNA. For this sample the table gives some 350,000 distinct CDR3 sequences, of which about a sixth were detected only once. The ten largest clones represent about a quarter of the sample. Sequenced: blood. Receptors were obtained from a woman under 30 with Graves' hyperthyroidism that later progressed to Graves' ophthalmopathy.

This clonotype was seen at least ten times. This rearrangement joins TRBV28 to TRBJ2-1; possible D gene TRBD2, 5 bases. The V and J ends lost 3 bases and 9 bases respectively, with 15 bases between them. Germline CDR1 reads MDHEN; CDR2 reads SYDVKM. The CDR3 loop spans 14 amino acids. The chain's CDR3 is CASSFSPAAGEQFF. CDR3 DNA sequence: TGTGCCAGCAGTTTTTCGCCCGCGGCGGGTGAGCAGTTCTTC.

In DNA, the CDR3 is TGCAGTGCTAGGGGGCTCAGGGAGGACATTCAGTACTTC. Encoded protein: CSARGLREDIQYF. The V gene is TRBV20-1, the J gene TRBJ2-4, with a tentative D call TRBD2 (6 bases). This CDR3 has 13 amino acids. V lost 3 bases to trimming and J lost 8 bases, with 14 bases between them. Germline loops: CDR1 DFQATT, CDR2 SNEGSKA (reference sequence).

This clonotype has ten or more counts. The chain employs TRBV20-1 and TRBJ2-1; D is uncertain. The germline CDR1 and CDR2 sequences are DFQATT and SNEGSKA (reference sequence). This CDR3 is 16 amino acids long. The germline V and J ends were trimmed by 5 bases and 7 bases, with 24 bases remaining between them. The CDR3 loop is CSAEPGGIPGWNEQFF. CDR3 bases: TGCAGTGCTGAGCCTGGTGGGATCCCGGGTTGGAATGAGCAGTTCTTC.

This clonotype was seen a handful of times. The V call is TRBV19, the J call TRBJ2-3, with D tentatively TRBD2 (5 bases). This CDR3 has 15 amino acids. In germline, CDR1 is LNHDA, CDR2 SQIVND (reference sequence). Trimming took 7 bases from V and 0 from J, leaving 14 bases between them. In DNA form, the CDR3 reads TGTGCCAGTACGAGGGAACAAACTAGCACAGATACGCAGTATTTT. It is translated as CASTREQTSTDTQYF.

This clonotype was seen only a few times. The J gene is TRBJ2-1, the V gene TRBV6-1, with 8 nucleotides matching TRBD2. Germline values: CDR1 MNHNS, CDR2 SASEGT. The CDR3 has 16 amino acids. The CDR3 sequence: CVIGLKAGDAVCEQFF. DNA of the CDR3: TGTGTCATAGGGTTAAAAGCGGGAGATGCTGTCTGTGAGCAGTTCTTC.

This clonotype was picked up a small number of times. The gene calls are TRBV12-3 or TRBV12-4 and TRBJ1-3; D remains unclear. The CDR3 has 11 residues. Trimming left V 7 bases short and J 7 bases short, with 8 bases between. The CDR3 DNA reads TGTGCCAGCAATCTAGGGAACACCATATATTTT. Translated, it gives CASNLGNTIYF.

The genes are TRBV3-1 and TRBJ2-7; TRBD2 might be the D (6 bases). The germline CDR1 and CDR2 sequences are LGHDT and YNNKEL (reference sequence). This CDR3 region has 11 residues. Trimming removed 1 base from V and 9 bases from J, with 7 bases in between. The CDR3 nucleotides read TGTGCCAGCAGCCAAGCGGGGGTGCAGTACTTC. As protein: CASSQAGVQYF.

This clonotype occurred many times. The genes are TRBV9 and TRBJ2-2; 7 nucleotides match TRBD2. The CDR3 has 15 residues. Germline-derived CDR1 and CDR2 are SGDLS and YYNGEE. V trimming: 3 bases; J trimming: 2 bases; junction bases outside the gene matches: 4. The CDR3 is CASSAGTTNTGELFF. CDR3 nucleotide sequence: TGTGCCAGCAGCGCCGGGACTACCAACACCGGGGAGCTGTTTTTT.

Ten or more counts support this clonotype. The chain carries TRBV27 and TRBJ2-7, with D maybe TRBD2 (6 bases). The V end was cut by 6 bases, the J end by 1 base, with 10 bases between. In germline, CDR1 is MNHEY, CDR2 SMNVEV (reference sequence). The CDR3 has 13 amino acids. CDR3 protein: CASSPRGSYEQYF. In nucleotides, the CDR3 is TGTGCCAGCAGCCCCCGGGGGTCCTACGAGCAGTACTTC.

To note about this clonotype: One end of the junction does not line up with germline, which may come from a read error. This sequence joins TRBV13 and TRBJ2-7, with a tentative D call TRBD2 (5 bases). This CDR3 has 15 amino acids. Per germline, CDR1 PRHDT and CDR2 FYEKMQ (reference sequence). CDR3 in amino acids: CASSLGRALSYEPYF. The CDR3 DNA sequence: TGTGCCAGCAGCTTAGGGCGGGCCCTCTCCTACGAGCCGTACTTC.

This CDR3 reads CASSQEWGLATGELFF. Here the CDR3 DNA reads TGCGCCAGCAGCCAAGAATGGGGACTTGCCACCGGGGAGCTGTTTTTT. The J gene is TRBJ2-2, the V gene TRBV4-3; D is perhaps TRBD2 (6 bases). Germline CDR1 and CDR2: LGHNA and YSLEER. Trimming removed 0 bases at V and 4 bases at J, with 12 bases between. The CDR3 runs to 16 residues.

V gene TRBV7-6 combines with J gene TRBJ2-1; D call uncertain. With 5 bases removed from V and 5 bases from J, the gap between germline ends came to 7 bases. The CDR3 is 12 residues long. Germline V CDR1 and CDR2: SGHVS, FNYEAQ. The CDR3 protein is CASSERDNEQFF. The DNA of the CDR3 is TGTGCCAGCAGCGAAAGAGACAATGAGCAGTTCTTC.

This clonotype was detected ten times or more. The chain links TRBV7-2 to TRBJ1-2; the D gene is possibly TRBD1 (6 bases). In germline, CDR1 is SGHTA, CDR2 FQGNSA. This CDR3 contains 13 residues. Trimming removed 0 bases at V and 6 bases at J, with 8 bases between. CDR3 coding DNA: TGTGCCAGCAGCTTAGCCCGGGACAATGGCTACACCTTC. Its protein is CASSLARDNGYTF.

The chain combines TRBV6-5 with TRBJ2-2; TRBD2 might be the D (8 bases). The CDR3 spans 17 residues. Trimming left V 2 bases short and J 0 bases short, with 13 bases between. The germline V gene has CDR1 MNHEY and CDR2 SVGAGI. In DNA form, the CDR3 reads TGTGCCAGCAGTTACCGGGGGGGGACAGCGAACACCGGGGAGCTGTTTTTT. It translates to CASSYRGGTANTGELFF.

This clonotype was counted many times. The chain combines TRBV3-1 with TRBJ1-2, with a tentative D call TRBD1 (6 bases). Germline V gene lookup returns CDR1 LGHDT and CDR2 YNNKEL (reference sequence). This CDR3 has 15 amino acids. The V gene lost 1 base and the J gene lost 3 bases, with 12 bases spanning the gap. The CDR3 loop reads CASSQGGARDYGYTF. The CDR3 region has the DNA TGTGCCAGCAGCCAAGGGGGGGCCCGGGACTATGGCTACACCTTC.